This T cell receptor (beta chain) was sequenced for a study of molecular identifiers for immune sequencing clone quantification. From about 20,000 to 1,000,000 sorted cells, naive CD8 libraries were generated with 10%, 30% or 50% RNA. Naive CD8 T cells were sorted, and the gate applied was CD8+CD4-CCR7+CD45RA+. Trimming left V 1 base short and J 6 bases short, with 20 bases between. From germline, CDR1 is MNHEY and CDR2 SVGEGT. The CDR3 totals 17 residues. One entry per CDR3 protein, called by TCRdb with MiXCR from the PCR reads. Among 350,000 or so distinct CDR3 sequences listed, about 21% were seen once.

V and J are TRBV6-2 or TRBV6-3 and TRBJ2-3, with D perhaps TRBD2 (7 bases). Sequencing used naive CD8+ T cells from blood, with Jurkat cell RNA spiked in. The subset is: FACS-sorted CD8+CD4-CCR7+CD45RA+ naive T cells. The clonotype comes from a human donor in good health. Some libraries in this study had Jurkat cell RNA spiked in. The CDR3 region has the DNA TGTGCCAGCAGTTACTACCTTGGGGGGGGCCCTGCGGATACGCAGTATTTT. Protein product: CASSYYLGGGPADTQYF.